The rows below give T cell receptor beta chains drawn from one sample of a study of shared T cell receptors in the human thymus. Sequenced by immunoSEQ multiplex PCR; TCRdb stores in-frame clones only, minus some. The profile shows about 660,000 clones, around 89% of them singletons. These data also formed part of another study, on human thymus T cells.

Input material: thymocytes. Every receptor here comes from a boy younger than two with a congenital heart defect. Both conserved end residues are part of each CDR3. D genes are given only for firm matches. Rows may omit the clone size; those that give it use once, few, many or a size class.

d_call j_call v_call clone_size cdr3_nt cdr3_aa
TRBD1 TRBJ2-3 TRBV4-1 NA TGCGCCAGCAGCCAACGGGACAGTTCCCTTATCACAGATACGCAGTATTTT CASSQRDSSLITDTQYF
TRBD2 TRBJ2-7 TRBV11-3 NA TGTGCCAGCAGCTTAGTACGGGCGGTAGCGGGCTACGAGCAGTACTTC CASSLVRAVAGYEQYF
NA TRBJ2-7 TRBV6-5 NA TGTGCCAGCAGTTCCGCCGGGTCCGATCGCTACGAGCAGTACTTC CASSSAGSDRYEQYF
NA TRBJ1-2 TRBV6-5 NA TGTGCCAGCAGTCCCATAGGGGACTATGGCTACACCTTC CASSPIGDYGYTF
TRBD1 TRBJ2-7 TRBV25-1 once TGTGCCAGCAGTCGACAGGGGAGATACTACGAGCAGTACTTC CASSRQGRYYEQYF
NA TRBJ1-2 TRBV14 NA TGTGCCAGCAGCCAAGACGTAGTTAGTATTAACTATGGCTACACCTTC CASSQDVVSINYGYTF
NA TRBJ1-5 TRBV28 NA TGTGCCAGCAGTTTTCCCCACGGGGGGGTGGCATATGAGCCCCAGCATTTT CASSFPHGGVAYEPQHF
NA TRBJ1-1 TRBV4-1 NA TGCGCCAGCAGCTTGCACTCAGGGGCTGTTACTGAAGCTTTCTTT CASSLHSGAVTEAFF
TRBD2 TRBJ2-3 TRBV29-1 NA TGCAGCGTTGAAGCCGGGACTAGCGGGAGGGCCACAGATACGCAGTATTTT CSVEAGTSGRATDTQYF
TRBD2 TRBJ2-7 TRBV7-2 NA TGTGCCAGCAGCTTAGCGCACCTAGCGGGAGGGCGGGGCTACGAGCAGTACTTC CASSLAHLAGGRGYEQYF
TRBD2 TRBJ2-1 TRBV7-9 NA TGTGCCAGCAGCTTACTCCAGCCCTTCACTAGCGGGAGGGGTAATGAGCAGTTCTTC CASSLLQPFTSGRGNEQFF
TRBD2 TRBJ2-7 TRBV6-5 NA TGTGCCAGCAGTTACTCGACTAGCGGGAGGCCCTACGAGCAGTACTTC CASSYSTSGRPYEQYF
TRBD2 TRBJ2-1 TRBV27 NA TGTGCCAGCAGTTTAAAGGCGGGGGGGTATACCTACAATGAGCAGTTCTTC CASSLKAGGYTYNEQFF
TRBD2 TRBJ2-7 TRBV4-2 NA TGTGCCAGCTCCGGATCGGCCGGGACTAGCGGGAGGGTTATCTACGAGCAGTACTTC CASSGSAGTSGRVIYEQYF
TRBD2 TRBJ2-7 TRBV4-2 NA TGTGCCAGCAGCCAAGATCTCCTAGCGGCCTCTGACGAGCAGTACTTC CASSQDLLAASDEQYF
NA TRBJ2-1 TRBV5-6 NA TGTGCCAGCAGCGACGTGCCGCGGGATTCCCGCCCTTACAATGAGCAGTTCTTC CASSDVPRDSRPYNEQFF
TRBD2 TRBJ2-7 TRBV28 NA TGTGCCAGCAGTGGGCTAGCGGGAGGGTACGAGCAGTACTTC CASSGLAGGYEQYF
TRBD1 TRBJ2-7 TRBV6-5 NA TGTGCCAGCAGTTACCGGGGACAGGGAACGCGCGAGCAGTACTTC CASSYRGQGTREQYF
NA TRBJ1-3 TRBV6-5 NA TGTGCCAGCAGTTACTCGACAGGAAACACCATATATTTT CASSYSTGNTIYF
NA TRBJ2-1 TRBV28 NA TGTGCCAGCAGTTTAAGGCATAGCGGAGATAACAATGAGCAGTTCTTC CASSLRHSGDNNEQFF
TRBD2 TRBJ2-1 TRBV11-3 NA TGTGCCAGCAGCTTAGTGGGGCAGGCGGGGGATGAGCAGTTCTTC CASSLVGQAGDEQFF
NA TRBJ2-7 TRBV28 NA TGTGCCAGCAGTGGATGGGGCATAAGCTCCTACGAGCAGTACTTC CASSGWGISSYEQYF
NA TRBJ2-4 TRBV25-1 NA TGTGCCAGCACCGGAAGGGGGCGCGGGATGGCCAAAAACATTCAGTACTTC CASTGRGRGMAKNIQYF
TRBD1 TRBJ1-3 TRBV5-8 NA TGTGCCAGCAGCTTGGTTTTGCAGGGGGCGTCCTCTGGAAACACCATATATTTT CASSLVLQGASSGNTIYF
NA TRBJ1-2 TRBV15 NA TGTGCCACCAGCAGAGACGGCCCGGAGGAGGGCTACACCTTC CATSRDGPEEGYTF
TRBD2 TRBJ2-3 TRBV4-1 NA TGCGCCAGCAGCCAAGTGTCGTTCAGCGGGAGGCACACAGATACGCAGTATTTT CASSQVSFSGRHTDTQYF
NA TRBJ1-4 TRBV19 NA TGTGCCAGTAGTACTGCACGGGGGGAAAAACTGTTTTTT CASSTARGEKLFF
NA TRBJ1-2 TRBV10-3 NA TGTGCCATCAGCGACAGTAACTATGGCTACACCTTC CAISDSNYGYTF
NA TRBJ1-1 TRBV28 few TGTGCCAGCAGTTTCTCCGGGGTGGGCACTGAAGCTTTCTTT CASSFSGVGTEAFF
NA TRBJ1-3 TRBV10-2 NA TGCGCCAGCAACCCTCAGGGGCCCGTCTCTGGAAACACCATATATTTT CASNPQGPVSGNTIYF
TRBD1 TRBJ1-5 TRBV5-6 NA TGTGCCAGCAGCTCCGGATATGGGGACAGGGGCCGCAATCAGCCCCAGCATTTT CASSSGYGDRGRNQPQHF
NA TRBJ2-3 TRBV6-4 once TGTGCCAGCAGTGATTCGCCACTAGTCCCCACAGATACGCAGTATTTT CASSDSPLVPTDTQYF
TRBD1 TRBJ2-5 TRBV27 NA TGTGCCAGCATCCCCTCCAGGGACAGCCAAGAGACCCAGTACTTC CASIPSRDSQETQYF
TRBD2 TRBJ2-7 TRBV10-1 few TGCGCCAGCAGTGATGGACTAGCGGGTGGGTCCTACGAGCAGTACTTC CASSDGLAGGSYEQYF
NA TRBJ1-3 TRBV5-1 NA TGCGCCAGCAGCTTGGGACAGACCTCTGGAAACACCATATATTTT CASSLGQTSGNTIYF
TRBD2 TRBJ2-3 TRBV19 NA TGTGCCAGTAGTATCGTAGCGGGGTTCGCAAATACGCAGTATTTT CASSIVAGFANTQYF
NA TRBJ1-4 TRBV19 NA TGTGCCAGTAGTAATCGATATCCAGGAGGTAATGAAAAACTGTTTTTT CASSNRYPGGNEKLFF
NA TRBJ2-7 TRBV10-3 NA TGTGCCATCAGTGAACTCTCCTACGAGCAGTACTTC CAISELSYEQYF
TRBD1 TRBJ1-5 TRBV10-3 NA TGTGCCATCAGTGATATGGCAGGGGGGAATCAGCCCCAGCATTTT CAISDMAGGNQPQHF
TRBD2 TRBJ2-1 TRBV28 few TGTGCCAGCAAGGGACTAGCGGGAGAGGTCGATGAGCAGTTCTTC CASKGLAGEVDEQFF